This TCR beta chain is drawn from a study of radiotherapy plus CTLA-4 blockade in lung cancer. The table came from immunoSEQ multiplex PCR; TCRdb's copy has only in-frame clones and leaves some out. The sample records approximately 28,000 clones, roughly three quarters being singletons. J lost 2 bases, V lost 3 bases, and 2 bases had no gene match. The germline CDR1 and CDR2 sequences are SNHLY and FYNNEI. CDR3 length: 14 amino acids. Specimen: peripheral blood, collected from a patient treated with radiotherapy plus ipilimumab. The chain couples TRBV2 to TRBJ2-3; TRBD2 matches 7 bases. This clonotype originated in a human donor with non-small cell lung cancer that progressed on radiotherapy plus ipilimumab. The CDR3: CASSEQRDTDTQYF. In nucleotides, the CDR3 is TGTGCCAGCAGTGAGCAGCGGGACACAGATACGCAGTATTTT.